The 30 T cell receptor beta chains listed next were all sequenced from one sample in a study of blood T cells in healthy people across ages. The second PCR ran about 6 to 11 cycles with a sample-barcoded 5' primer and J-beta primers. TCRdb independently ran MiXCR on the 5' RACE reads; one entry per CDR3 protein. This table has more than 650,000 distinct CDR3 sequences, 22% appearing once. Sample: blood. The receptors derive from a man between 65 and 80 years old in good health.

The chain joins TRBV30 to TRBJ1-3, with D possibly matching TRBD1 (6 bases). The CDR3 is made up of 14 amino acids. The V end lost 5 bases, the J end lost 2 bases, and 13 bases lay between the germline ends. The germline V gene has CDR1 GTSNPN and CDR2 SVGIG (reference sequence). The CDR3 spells CAWQQGSTGNTIYF. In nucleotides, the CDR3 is TGTGCCTGGCAACAGGGTAGTACTGGAAACACCATATATTTT.

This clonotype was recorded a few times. The CDR3 DNA sequence: TGTGCCAGCAGCTTAACACCGGGACAGGGAATAGATACGCAGTATTTT. Translation gives CASSLTPGQGIDTQYF. J is TRBJ2-3 and V is TRBV7-8, with 9 bases matching TRBD1. Unmatched junction bases numbered 8, after V lost 2 bases and J lost 5 bases. Germline V gives CDR1 SGHVS, CDR2 FQNEAQ. CDR3 length: 16 residues.

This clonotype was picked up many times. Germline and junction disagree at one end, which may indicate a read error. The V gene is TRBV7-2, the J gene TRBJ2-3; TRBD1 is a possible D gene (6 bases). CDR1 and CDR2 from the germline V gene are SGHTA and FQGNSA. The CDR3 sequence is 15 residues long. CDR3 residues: CASSSGQTSTDTQYF. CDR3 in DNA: TGCGCCAGCAGCTCTGGACAGACTAGCACAGATACGCAGTATTTT.

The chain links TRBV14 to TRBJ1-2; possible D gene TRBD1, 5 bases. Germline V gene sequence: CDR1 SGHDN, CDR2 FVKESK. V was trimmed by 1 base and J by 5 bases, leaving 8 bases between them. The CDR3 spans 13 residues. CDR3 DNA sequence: TGTGCCAGCAGCCAAGGAGGGGCGTATGGCTACACCTTC. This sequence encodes CASSQGGAYGYTF.

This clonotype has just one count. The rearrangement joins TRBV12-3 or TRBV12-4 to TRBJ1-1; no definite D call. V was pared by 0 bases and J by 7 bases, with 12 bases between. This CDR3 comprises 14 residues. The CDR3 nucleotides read TGTGCCAGCAGTTTAGCCCCCGGGTCCGTTGAAGCTTTCTTT. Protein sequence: CASSLAPGSVEAFF.

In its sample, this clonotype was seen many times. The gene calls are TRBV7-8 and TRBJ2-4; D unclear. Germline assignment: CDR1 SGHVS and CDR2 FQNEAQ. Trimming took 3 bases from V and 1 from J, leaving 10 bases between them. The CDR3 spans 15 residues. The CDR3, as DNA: TGTGCCAGCAGCTTGTACGTGGGGGCCAAAAACATTCAGTACTTC. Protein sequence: CASSLYVGAKNIQYF. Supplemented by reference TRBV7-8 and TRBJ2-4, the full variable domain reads GAGVSQSPRYKVAKRGQDVALRCDPISGHVSLFWYQQALGQGPEFLTYFQNEAQLDKSGLPSDRFFAERPEGSVSTLKIQRTQQEDSAVYLCASSLYVGAKNIQYFGAGTRLSVL.

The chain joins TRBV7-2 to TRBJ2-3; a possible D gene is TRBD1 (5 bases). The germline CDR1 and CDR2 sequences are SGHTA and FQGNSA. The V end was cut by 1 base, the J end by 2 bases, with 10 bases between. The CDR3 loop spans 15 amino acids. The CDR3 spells CASSLGGYYTDTQYF. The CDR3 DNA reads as TGTGCCAGCAGCTTAGGGGGCTACTACACAGATACGCAGTATTTT.

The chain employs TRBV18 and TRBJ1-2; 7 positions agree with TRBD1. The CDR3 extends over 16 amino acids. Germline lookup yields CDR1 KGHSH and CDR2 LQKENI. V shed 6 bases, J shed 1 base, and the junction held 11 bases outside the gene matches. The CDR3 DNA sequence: TGTGCCAGCTCTCTTAGCACCGGGACAGTTAACTATGGCTACACCTTC. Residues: CASSLSTGTVNYGYTF.

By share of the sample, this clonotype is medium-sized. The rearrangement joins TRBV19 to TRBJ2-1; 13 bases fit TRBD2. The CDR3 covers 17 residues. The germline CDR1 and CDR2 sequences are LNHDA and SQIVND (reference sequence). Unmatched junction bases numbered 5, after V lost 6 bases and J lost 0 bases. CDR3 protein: CASSYGTSGTSYNEQFF. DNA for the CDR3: TGTGCCAGTAGCTATGGGACTAGCGGGACCTCCTACAATGAGCAGTTCTTC.

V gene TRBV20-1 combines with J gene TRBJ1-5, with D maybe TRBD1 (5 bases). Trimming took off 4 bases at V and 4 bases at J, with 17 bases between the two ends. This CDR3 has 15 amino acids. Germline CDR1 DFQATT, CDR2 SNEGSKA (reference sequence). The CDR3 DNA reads TGCAGTGCTAAGACTCCAACGGGGGGAAATCAGCCCCAGCATTTT. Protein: CSAKTPTGGNQPQHF.

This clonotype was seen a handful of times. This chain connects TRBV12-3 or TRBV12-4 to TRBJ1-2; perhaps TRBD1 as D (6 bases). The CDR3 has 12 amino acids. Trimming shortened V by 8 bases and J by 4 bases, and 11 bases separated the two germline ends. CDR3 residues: CASGRTAYGYTF. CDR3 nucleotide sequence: TGTGCCAGCGGTAGGACAGCCTATGGCTACACCTTC.

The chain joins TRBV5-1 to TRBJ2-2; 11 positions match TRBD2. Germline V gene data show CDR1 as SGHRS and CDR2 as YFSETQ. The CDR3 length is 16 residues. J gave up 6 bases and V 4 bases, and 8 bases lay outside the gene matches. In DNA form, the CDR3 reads TGCGCCAGCAGCCCTACTAGCGGGAGCATCGCCGGGGAGCTGTTTTTT. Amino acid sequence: CASSPTSGSIAGELFF. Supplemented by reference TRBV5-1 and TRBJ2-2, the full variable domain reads KAGVTQTPRYLIKTRGQQVTLSCSPISGHRSVSWYQQTPGQGLQFLFEYFSETQRNKGNFPGRFSGRQFSNSRSEMNVSTLELGDSALYLCASSPTSGSIAGELFFGEGSRLTVL.

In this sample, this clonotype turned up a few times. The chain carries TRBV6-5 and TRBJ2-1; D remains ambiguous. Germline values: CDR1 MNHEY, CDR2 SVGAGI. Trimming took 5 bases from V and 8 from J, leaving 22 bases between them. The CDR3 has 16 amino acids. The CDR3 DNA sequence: TGTGCCAGCAGTACATTACCCGGGCCCCCAAAACATGAGCAGTTCTTC. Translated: CASSTLPGPPKHEQFF.

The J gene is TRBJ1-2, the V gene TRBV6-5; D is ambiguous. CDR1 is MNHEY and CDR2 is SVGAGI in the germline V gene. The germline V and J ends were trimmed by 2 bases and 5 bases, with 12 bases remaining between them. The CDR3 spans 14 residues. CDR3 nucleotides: TGTGCCAGCAGTTACGGTAGTCCTCAGTATGGCTACACCTTC. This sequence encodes CASSYGSPQYGYTF.

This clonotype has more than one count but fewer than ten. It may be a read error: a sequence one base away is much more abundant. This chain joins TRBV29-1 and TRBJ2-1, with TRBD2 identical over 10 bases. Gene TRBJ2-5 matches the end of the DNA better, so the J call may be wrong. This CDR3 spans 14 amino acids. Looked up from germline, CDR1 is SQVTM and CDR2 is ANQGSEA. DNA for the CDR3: TGCAGCGCTAACCCTAGCGGGAGTTCAGAGACCCAGTACTTC. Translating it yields CSANPSGSSETQYF.

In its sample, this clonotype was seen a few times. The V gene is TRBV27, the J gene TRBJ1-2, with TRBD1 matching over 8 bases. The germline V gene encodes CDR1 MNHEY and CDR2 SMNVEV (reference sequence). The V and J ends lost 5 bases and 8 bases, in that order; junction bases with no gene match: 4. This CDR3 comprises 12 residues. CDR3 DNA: TGTGCCAGCAGTAAGGACAGGGCCGGCTACACCTTC. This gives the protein CASSKDRAGYTF.

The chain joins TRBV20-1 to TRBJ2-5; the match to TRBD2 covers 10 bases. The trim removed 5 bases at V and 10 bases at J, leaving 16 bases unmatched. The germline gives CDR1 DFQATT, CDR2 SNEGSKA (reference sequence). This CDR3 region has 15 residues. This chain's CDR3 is CSAEALAGAIGGQYF. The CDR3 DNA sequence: TGCAGTGCTGAGGCCCTAGCGGGGGCTATTGGGGGCCAGTACTTC.

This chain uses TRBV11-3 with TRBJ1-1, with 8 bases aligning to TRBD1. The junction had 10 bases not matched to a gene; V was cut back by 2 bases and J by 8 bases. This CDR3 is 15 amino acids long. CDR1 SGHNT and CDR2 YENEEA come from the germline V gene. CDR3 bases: TGTGCCAGCAGCTTACTCGCAGGGGGCGTATGGGAAGCTTTCTTT. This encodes CASSLLAGGVWEAFF.

The CDR3 sequence is CASTGTVSGNTIYF. CDR3 in DNA: TGTGCCAGTACTGGGACAGTCTCTGGAAACACCATATATTTT. The chain links TRBV19 to TRBJ1-3; 7 bases map to TRBD1. The CDR3 runs 14 residues. Germline loops: CDR1 LNHDA, CDR2 SQIVND (reference sequence). Trimming took 7 bases from V and 0 from J; bases not matched to a gene: 3.

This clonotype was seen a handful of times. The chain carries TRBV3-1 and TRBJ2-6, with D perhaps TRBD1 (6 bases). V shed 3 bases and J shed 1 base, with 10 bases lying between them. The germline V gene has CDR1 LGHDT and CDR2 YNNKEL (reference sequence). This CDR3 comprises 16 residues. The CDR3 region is CASSHSGVSGANVLTF. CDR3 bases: TGTGCCAGCAGCCATTCAGGGGTATCTGGGGCCAACGTCCTGACTTTC.

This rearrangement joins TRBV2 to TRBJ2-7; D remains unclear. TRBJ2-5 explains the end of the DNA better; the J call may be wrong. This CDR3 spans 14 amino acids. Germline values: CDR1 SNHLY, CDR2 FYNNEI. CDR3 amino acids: CASSMFGVGETQYF. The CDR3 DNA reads TGTGCCAGCAGCATGTTTGGCGTTGGGGAGACCCAGTACTTC.

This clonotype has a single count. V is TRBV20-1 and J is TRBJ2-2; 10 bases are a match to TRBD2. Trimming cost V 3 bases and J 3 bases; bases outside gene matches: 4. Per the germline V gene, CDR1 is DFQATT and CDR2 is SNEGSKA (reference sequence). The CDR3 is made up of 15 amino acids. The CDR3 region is CSARSLAGDTGELFF. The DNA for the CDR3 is TGCAGTGCTAGGAGCCTAGCGGGGGACACCGGGGAGCTGTTTTTT.

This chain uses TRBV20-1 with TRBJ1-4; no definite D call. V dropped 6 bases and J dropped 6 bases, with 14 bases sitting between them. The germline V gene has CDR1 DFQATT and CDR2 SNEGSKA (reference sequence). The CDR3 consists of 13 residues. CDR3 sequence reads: CSALERNDEKLFF. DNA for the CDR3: TGCAGTGCCCTTGAGAGGAATGATGAAAAACTGTTTTTT.

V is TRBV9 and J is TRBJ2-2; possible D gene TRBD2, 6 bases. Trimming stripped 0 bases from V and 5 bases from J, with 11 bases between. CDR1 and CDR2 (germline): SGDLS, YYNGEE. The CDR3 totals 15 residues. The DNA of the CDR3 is TGTGCCAGCAGCGTAGCGGGGGATAGGACCGGGGAGCTGTTTTTT. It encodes CASSVAGDRTGELFF.

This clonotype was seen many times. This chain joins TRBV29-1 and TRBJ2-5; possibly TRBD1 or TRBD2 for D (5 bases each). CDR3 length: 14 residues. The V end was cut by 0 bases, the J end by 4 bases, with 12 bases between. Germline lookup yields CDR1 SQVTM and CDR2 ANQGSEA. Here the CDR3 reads CSVEDRNGAETQYF. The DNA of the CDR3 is TGCAGCGTTGAAGATCGTAACGGGGCAGAGACCCAGTACTTC.

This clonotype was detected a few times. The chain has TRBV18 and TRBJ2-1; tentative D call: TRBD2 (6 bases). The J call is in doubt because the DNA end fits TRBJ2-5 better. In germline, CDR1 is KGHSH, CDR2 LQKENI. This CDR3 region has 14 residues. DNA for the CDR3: TGTGCCAGCTCCGCCCGGGGGAGACCAGAGACCCAGTACTTC. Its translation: CASSARGRPETQYF.

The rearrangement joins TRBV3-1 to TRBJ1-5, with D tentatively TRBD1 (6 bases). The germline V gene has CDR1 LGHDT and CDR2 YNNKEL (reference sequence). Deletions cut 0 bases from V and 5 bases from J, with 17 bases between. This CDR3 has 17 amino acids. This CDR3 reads CASSQDPPRGAYQPQHF. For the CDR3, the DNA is TGTGCCAGCAGCCAAGATCCCCCCCGGGGGGCTTATCAGCCCCAGCATTTT.

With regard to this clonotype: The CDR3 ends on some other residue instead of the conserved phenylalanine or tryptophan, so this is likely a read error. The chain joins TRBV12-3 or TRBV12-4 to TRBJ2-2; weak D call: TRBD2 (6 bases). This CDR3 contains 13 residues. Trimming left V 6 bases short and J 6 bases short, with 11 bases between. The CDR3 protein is CASRMGGPGELFS. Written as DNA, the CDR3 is TGTGCCAGCAGAATGGGAGGCCCCGGGGAGCTGTTTTCT.

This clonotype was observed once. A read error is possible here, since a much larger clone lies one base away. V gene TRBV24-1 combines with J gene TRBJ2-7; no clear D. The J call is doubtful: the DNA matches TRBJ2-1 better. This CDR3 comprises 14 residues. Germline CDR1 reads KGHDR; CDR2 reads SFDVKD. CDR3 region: CAASDSWAVNEQFF. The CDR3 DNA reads TGTGCCGCCAGTGACTCCTGGGCAGTCAATGAGCAGTTCTTC.

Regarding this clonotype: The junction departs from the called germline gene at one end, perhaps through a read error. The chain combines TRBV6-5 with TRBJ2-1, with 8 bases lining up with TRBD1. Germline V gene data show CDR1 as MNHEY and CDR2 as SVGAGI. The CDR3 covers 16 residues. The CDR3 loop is CAGRPRQGPLENEQFF. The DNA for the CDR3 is TGTGCCGGCAGGCCTCGACAGGGGCCCCTAGAGAATGAGCAGTTCTTC.